Included here is one T cell receptor (beta chain) sequence, with context. This sample was taken from a study of technical replicates of blood from several donors. CDR1 is KGHSH and CDR2 is LQKENI in the germline V gene. Trimming removed 3 bases from V and 2 bases from J, with 10 bases in between. This CDR3 spans 15 amino acids. Here immunoSEQ multiplex PCR was the method, and the copy in TCRdb shows in-frame clones only, minus some. The data contain 45,000 to 60,000 clones, about 96% of them singletons. The gene calls are TRBV18 and TRBJ1-4, with D tentatively TRBD1 (6 bases). The sequence derives from a human donor in good health. What was sequenced was T cells isolated from PBMCs. The CDR3 nucleotides read TGTGCCAGCTCACCTCAGGGGTTGACTAATGAAAAACTGTTTTTT. This codes for CASSPQGLTNEKLFF.